One and the same sample provided the 17 T cell receptor beta chains below, sequenced in a study of vaccination effects on CD4 cells after COVID-19. Prior to sequencing, the ViraFEST assay stimulated PBMC with viral peptide pools, which expanded the antigen-specific CD4+ T cells. Isolating CD4+ T cells followed ten to eleven days of culture. Each vaccine recipient was nucleocapsid antibody negative and had no prior SARS-CoV-2 infection. The repertoire was sequenced with immunoSEQ multiplex PCR; TCRdb's copy has only in-frame clones and lacks some. Of 78,000 or so clones detected, roughly 79% appear once; the ten largest clones hold 10% to 13%. Which antigens these TCRs recognize remains unknown. This specimen consisted of CD4+ T cells from PBMCs cultured with SARS-CoV-2 spike peptides, obtained before COVID-19 vaccination. The receptors here all came from a human donor who received a COVID-19 vaccine.

The J gene is TRBJ2-5, the V gene TRBV30; D is undetermined. CDR1 is GTSNPN, CDR2 SVGIG, per germline (reference sequence). V lost 0 bases, J lost 5 bases, and 7 bases lay in between. This CDR3 region has 12 residues. This CDR3 reads CAWSVLSETQYF. In DNA, the CDR3 is TGTGCCTGGAGTGTACTTTCGGAGACCCAGTACTTC.

The chain has TRBV19 and TRBJ2-7, with D perhaps TRBD1 (6 bases). This CDR3 region has 14 residues. Germline assignment: CDR1 LNHDA and CDR2 SQIVND (reference sequence). V shed 5 bases and J shed 0 bases, with 11 bases lying between them. CDR3 in DNA: TGTGCCAGTAGTCGGCAGGGGAGCTCCTACGAGCAGTACGTC. Protein: CASSRQGSSYEQYV.

The chain is built from TRBV6-4 and TRBJ2-3; the D call may be TRBD1 or TRBD2 (5 bases each). The CDR3 length is 15 residues. V shed 8 bases and J shed 3 bases, with 18 bases lying between them. The germline V gene has CDR1 MRHNA and CDR2 SNTAGT. The CDR3: CASAEGWKRTDTQYF. The CDR3 DNA sequence: TGTGCCAGCGCCGAGGGGTGGAAGAGGACAGATACGCAGTATTTT.

The chain carries TRBV29-1 and TRBJ2-1; 9 bases are a match to TRBD1. V dropped 4 bases and J dropped 9; count of bases not matched to a gene: 10. CDR3 length: 14 amino acids. Germline assignment: CDR1 SQVTM and CDR2 ANQGSEA. CDR3 amino acids: CSVGRDRVGGEQFF. The CDR3 DNA is TGCAGCGTTGGAAGGGACAGGGTAGGAGGTGAGCAGTTCTTC.

The chain combines TRBV3-1 (or the pseudogene TRBV3-2) with TRBJ2-3; the match to TRBD1 covers 7 bases. Germline loops: CDR1 LGHDT, CDR2 YNNKEL (reference sequence). J lost 1 base, V lost 4 bases, and 8 bases had no gene match. The CDR3 spans 16 residues. CDR3 protein: CASSRIGQGGTDTQYF. CDR3 coding DNA: TGTGCCAGCAGCCGGATTGGGCAGGGGGGCACAGATACGCAGTATTTT.

This clone was counted only a few times. This sequence joins TRBV27 and TRBJ1-2, with a possible D match to TRBD1 (5 bases). The CDR3 contains 15 residues. CDR1 and CDR2 (germline): MNHEY, SMNVEV (reference sequence). The V and J ends lost 3 bases and 0 bases respectively, with 11 bases between them. The CDR3 region is CASSLVAGTNYGYTF. The CDR3 nucleotides read TGTGCCAGCAGTTTGGTAGCAGGGACTAACTATGGCTACACCTTC.

V and J are TRBV10-3 and TRBJ2-3; D unclear. V lost 5 bases to trimming and J lost 0 bases, with 12 bases between them. There are 15 residues in the CDR3. Germline CDR1 reads ENHRY; CDR2 reads SYGVKD. CDR3 sequence (DNA): TGTGCCATCAGTTTAAGGGCTTCTAGCACAGATACGCAGTATTTT. Translated, it gives CAISLRASSTDTQYF.

The rearrangement links TRBV5-4 to TRBJ1-2; 9 nucleotides line up with TRBD1. J lost 6 bases, V lost 3 bases, and 6 bases had no gene match. This CDR3 is 14 amino acids long. Germline-derived CDR1 and CDR2 are SGHNT and YYREEE (reference sequence). The CDR3 nucleotides are TGTGCCAGCAGCTCGAAACAGGGGGCGGATGGCTACACCTTC. The encoded protein is CASSSKQGADGYTF.

This clone was seen once. The rearrangement joins TRBV19 to TRBJ1-5; 7 bases agree with TRBD1. The V gene end was trimmed by 6 bases and the J gene end by 3 bases; junction bases not matched to a gene: 2. Germline CDR1 reads LNHDA; CDR2 reads SQIVND (reference sequence). The CDR3 runs 13 residues. CDR3 coding DNA: TGTGCCAGTAGGGGACAGTCCAATCAGCCCCAGCATTTT. Its protein product is CASRGQSNQPQHF.

The sample holds a few counts of this clone. V and J are TRBV6-1 and TRBJ2-7; D possibly corresponds to TRBD2 (7 bases). The germline V gene has CDR1 MNHNS and CDR2 SASEGT. Trimming pared 2 bases from V and 0 bases from J, leaving 11 bases between. The CDR3 consists of 15 residues. CDR3 sequence: CASSERGGSSYEQYV. CDR3 sequence (DNA): TGTGCCAGCAGTGAAAGGGGGGGCAGCTCCTACGAGCAGTACGTC.

The gene calls are TRBV4-1 and TRBJ1-1; TRBD1 agrees at 10 bases. V gave up 4 bases and J gave up 5 bases; unmatched junction bases: 13. The CDR3 is 17 amino acids. Germline V lookup: CDR1 MGHRA, CDR2 YSYEKL. The CDR3 protein is CASSRLPGQGFVTEAFF. Written as DNA, the CDR3 is TGCGCCAGCAGCCGTCTACCGGGACAGGGGTTTGTAACTGAAGCTTTCTTT.

The genes are TRBV9 and TRBJ1-2, with unresolved D. The ends were cut back, 2 bases at V and 2 bases at J, with 10 bases in the middle. The CDR3 spans 14 residues. The V gene's germline CDR1 is SGDLS and CDR2 YYNGEE. The DNA for the CDR3 is TGTGCCAGCAGCGTCCGGACCGCCAACTATGGCTACACCTTC. Amino acid sequence: CASSVRTANYGYTF.

This clone was seen more than once but under ten times. The V call is TRBV15, the J call TRBJ1-5, with 7 bases matching TRBD1. Germline CDR1 and CDR2: LNHNV and YYDKDF (reference sequence). This CDR3 spans 14 amino acids. V lost 5 bases, J lost 4 bases, and 5 bases stayed unmatched. CDR3: CATSGKQGNQPQHF. CDR3 coding DNA: TGTGCCACCAGCGGGAAACAGGGGAATCAGCCCCAGCATTTT.

The chain combines TRBV21-1 with TRBJ2-1; TRBD2 is the table's D call, not checked against the DNA. TRBV21-1 counts as a pseudogene. The CDR3 runs to 16 residues. CDR3 in DNA: TGTGCCAGCAGCCACATCGGGACTAGCGGGGACAATGAGCAGTTCTTC. Protein sequence: CASSHIGTSGDNEQFF.

This clone showed up just a few times. V usage is TRBV3-1 (or the pseudogene TRBV3-2) and J usage is TRBJ1-1; D gene unclear. Germline V lookup: CDR1 LGHDT, CDR2 YNNKEL (reference sequence). This CDR3 region has 14 residues. Trimming removed 7 bases at V and 1 base at J, with 13 bases between. CDR3 sequence: CASMNRGKNTEAFF. CDR3 DNA sequence: TGTGCCAGCATGAACCGGGGAAAGAACACTGAAGCTTTCTTT.

This clone was counted a few times. This rearrangement joins TRBV6-2 or TRBV6-3 to TRBJ2-2, with D hard to call. With 4 bases removed from V and 8 bases from J, the gap between germline ends came to 11 bases. The CDR3 totals 13 residues. CDR1 and CDR2 from the germline V gene are MNHEY and SVGEGT. The CDR3 region has the DNA TGTGCCAGCAGTTTCAGGTTCTCTGGGGAGCTGTTTTTT. Its protein product is CASSFRFSGELFF.

The rearrangement joins TRBV4-2 to TRBJ2-7; tentative D call: TRBD1 (6 bases). Germline CDR1 reads LGHNA; CDR2 reads YNFKEQ. The CDR3 contains 13 residues. The V and J ends lost 0 bases and 6 bases respectively, with 9 bases between them. The CDR3 region is CASSQEGGGEQYV. The CDR3 DNA is TGTGCCAGCAGCCAAGAAGGGGGTGGCGAGCAGTACGTC.